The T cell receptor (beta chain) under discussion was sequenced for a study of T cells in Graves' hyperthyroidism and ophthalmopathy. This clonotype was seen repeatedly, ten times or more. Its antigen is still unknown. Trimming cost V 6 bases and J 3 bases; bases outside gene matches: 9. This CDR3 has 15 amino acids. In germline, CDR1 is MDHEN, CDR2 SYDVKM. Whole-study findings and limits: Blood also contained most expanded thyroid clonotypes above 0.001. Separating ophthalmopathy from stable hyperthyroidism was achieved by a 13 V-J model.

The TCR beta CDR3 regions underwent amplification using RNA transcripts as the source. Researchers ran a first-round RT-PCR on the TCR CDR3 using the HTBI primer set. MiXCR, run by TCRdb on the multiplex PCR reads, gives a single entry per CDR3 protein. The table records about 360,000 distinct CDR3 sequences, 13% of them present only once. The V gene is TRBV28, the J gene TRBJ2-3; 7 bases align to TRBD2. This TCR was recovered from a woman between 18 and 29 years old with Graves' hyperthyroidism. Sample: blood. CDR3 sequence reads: CASRAGVRRTDTQYF. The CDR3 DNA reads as TGTGCCAGCAGGGCGGGAGTTCGGAGGACAGATACGCAGTATTTT.